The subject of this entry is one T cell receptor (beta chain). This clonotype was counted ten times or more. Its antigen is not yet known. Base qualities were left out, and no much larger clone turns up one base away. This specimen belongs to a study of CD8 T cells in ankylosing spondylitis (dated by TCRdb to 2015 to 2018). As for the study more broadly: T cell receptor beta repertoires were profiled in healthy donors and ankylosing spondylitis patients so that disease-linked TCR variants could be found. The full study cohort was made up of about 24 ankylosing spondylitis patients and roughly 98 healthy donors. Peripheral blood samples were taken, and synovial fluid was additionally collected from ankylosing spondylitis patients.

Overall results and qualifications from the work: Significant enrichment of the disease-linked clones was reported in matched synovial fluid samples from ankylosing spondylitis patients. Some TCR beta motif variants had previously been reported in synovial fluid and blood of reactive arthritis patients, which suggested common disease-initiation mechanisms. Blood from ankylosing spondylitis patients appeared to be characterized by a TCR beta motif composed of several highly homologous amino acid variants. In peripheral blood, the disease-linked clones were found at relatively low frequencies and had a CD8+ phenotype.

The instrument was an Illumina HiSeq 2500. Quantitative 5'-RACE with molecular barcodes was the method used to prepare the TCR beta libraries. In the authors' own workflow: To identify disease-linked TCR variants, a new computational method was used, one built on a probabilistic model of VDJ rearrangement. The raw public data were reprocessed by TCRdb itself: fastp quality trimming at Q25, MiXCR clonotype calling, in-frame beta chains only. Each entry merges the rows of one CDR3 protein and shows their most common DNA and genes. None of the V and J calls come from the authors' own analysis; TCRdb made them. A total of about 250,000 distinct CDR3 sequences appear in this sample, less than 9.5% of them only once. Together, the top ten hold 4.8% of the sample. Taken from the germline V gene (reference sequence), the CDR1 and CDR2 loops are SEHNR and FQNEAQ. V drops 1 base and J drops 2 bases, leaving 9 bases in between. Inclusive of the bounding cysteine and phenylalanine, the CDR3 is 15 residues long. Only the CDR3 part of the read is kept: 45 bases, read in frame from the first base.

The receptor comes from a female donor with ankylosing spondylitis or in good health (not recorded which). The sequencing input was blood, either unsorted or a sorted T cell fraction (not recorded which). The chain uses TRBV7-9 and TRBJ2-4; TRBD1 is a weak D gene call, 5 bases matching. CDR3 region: CASSLVAGSKNIQYF. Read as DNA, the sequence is TGTGCCAGCAGCTTAGTTGCAGGGTCCAAAAACATTCAGTACTTC. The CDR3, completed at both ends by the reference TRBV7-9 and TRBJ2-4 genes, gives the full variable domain DTGVSQNPRHKITKRGQNVTFRCDPISEHNRLYWYRQTLGQGPEFLTYFQNEAQLEKSRLLSDRFSAERPKGSFSTLEIQRTEQGDSAMYLCASSLVAGSKNIQYFGAGTRLSVL.